This entry describes one T cell receptor beta chain. Its antigen remains unknown. This record belongs to a study of shared clonotypes between healthy human individuals. The naive CD8 population came from CD45RO-negative cells selected for CCR7, without terminally differentiated effector memory CD45RA+ cells. TCRdb's table, derived via immunoSEQ multiplex PCR, lists solely in-frame clones and lacks some. This table has nearly 2 million clones, approximately 94% appearing once. Per the germline V gene, CDR1 is LNHNV and CDR2 is YYDKDF (reference sequence). This CDR3 comprises 16 residues. Trimming cost V 1 base and J 1 base; bases outside gene matches: 5. Regarding the study as a whole: Sorted-subset sequencing, rarefaction showed, was incomplete despite large depth.

Input material: naive CD8+ T cells sorted from blood. The TCR originated in a man between 18 and 29 years old in good health. This chain joins TRBV15 and TRBJ1-1; 8 bases map to TRBD1. Here the CDR3 DNA reads TGTGCCACCAGCAGAGGTTTGCAGGGGGCGAACACTGAAGCTTTCTTT. Translating gives CATSRGLQGANTEAFF.